The T cell receptor beta chain under discussion was sequenced for a study of T-cell memory formation after mild COVID-19. After 5'RACE with constant-segment primers, TCR alpha and TCR beta cDNA libraries carrying sample barcodes and UMIs were obtained. From the 5' RACE reads, TCRdb called clonotypes with MiXCR, one entry per CDR3 protein. The sample yields roughly 620,000 distinct CDR3 sequences, 18% seen once. Unmatched junction bases numbered 6, after V lost 5 bases and J lost 5 bases. This CDR3 region has 15 residues. CDR1 is SGDLS, CDR2 YYNGEE, per germline. The origin of this receptor is an adult woman who had mild COVID-19 (a few samples of this study predate the infection). Cell type and time point are not known. The V call is TRBV9, the J call TRBJ2-1, with TRBD2 matching 11 bases. Sequencing was performed on PBMCs or a T cell subset sorted from them (not recorded which). CDR3 sequence (DNA): TGTGCCAGCAGTGCCGGGACTAGCGGACACAATGAGCAGTTCTTC. It yields the protein CASSAGTSGHNEQFF.